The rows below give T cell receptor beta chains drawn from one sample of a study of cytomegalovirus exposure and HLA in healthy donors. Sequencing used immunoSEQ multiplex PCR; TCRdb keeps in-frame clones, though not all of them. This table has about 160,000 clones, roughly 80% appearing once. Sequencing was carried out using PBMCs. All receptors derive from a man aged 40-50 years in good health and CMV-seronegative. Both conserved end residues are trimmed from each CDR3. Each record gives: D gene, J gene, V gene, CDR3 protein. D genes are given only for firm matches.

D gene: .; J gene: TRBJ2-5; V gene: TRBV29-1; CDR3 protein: SVAGAETQY
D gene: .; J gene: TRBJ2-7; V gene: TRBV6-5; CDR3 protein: ASSQGNQYEQY
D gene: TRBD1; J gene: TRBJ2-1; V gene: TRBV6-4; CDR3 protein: ASSDEGTGGDEQF
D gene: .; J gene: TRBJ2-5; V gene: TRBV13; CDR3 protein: ASSLRGQETQY
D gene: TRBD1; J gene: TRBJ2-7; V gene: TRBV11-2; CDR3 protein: ASSRGAGGYEQY
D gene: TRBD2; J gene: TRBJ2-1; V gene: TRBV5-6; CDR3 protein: ASGRGAFPRTYNEQF
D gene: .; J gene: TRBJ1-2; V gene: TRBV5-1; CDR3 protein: ASRWDTYGYT
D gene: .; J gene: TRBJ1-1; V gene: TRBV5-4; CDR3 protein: ASLRVGVPEAF
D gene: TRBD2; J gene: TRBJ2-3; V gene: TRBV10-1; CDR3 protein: ASSESLRGRDTQY
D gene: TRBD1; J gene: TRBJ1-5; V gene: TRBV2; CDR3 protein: ASSLDRDQPQH
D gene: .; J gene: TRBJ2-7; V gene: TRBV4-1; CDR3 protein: ASSQVTGPYEQY
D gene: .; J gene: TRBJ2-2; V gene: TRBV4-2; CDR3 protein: ASSQEGTPTGELF
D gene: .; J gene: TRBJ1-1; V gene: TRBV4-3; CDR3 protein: ASGEDDRPNTEAF
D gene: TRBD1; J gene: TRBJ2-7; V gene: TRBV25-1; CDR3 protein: ASSEYIPTGTWIHEQY
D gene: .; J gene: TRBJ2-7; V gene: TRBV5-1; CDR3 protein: ASSLQGTNEQY
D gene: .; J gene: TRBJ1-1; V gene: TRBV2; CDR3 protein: ASNAEGPSTEAF
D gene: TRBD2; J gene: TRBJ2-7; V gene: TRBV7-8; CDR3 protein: ASSLRTSGYEQY
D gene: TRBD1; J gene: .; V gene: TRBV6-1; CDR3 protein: ASSEADRPSYEQY
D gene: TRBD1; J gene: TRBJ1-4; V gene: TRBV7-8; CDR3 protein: ASSLDRSYEKLF
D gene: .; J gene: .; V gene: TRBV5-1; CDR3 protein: ASSLYGGSSYEQY
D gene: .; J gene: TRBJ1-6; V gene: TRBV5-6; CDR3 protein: ASSFGGNSPLH
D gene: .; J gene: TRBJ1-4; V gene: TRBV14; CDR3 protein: ASSRGSEKLF
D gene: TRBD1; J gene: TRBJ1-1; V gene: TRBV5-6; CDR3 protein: ASSFVGQGGEAF
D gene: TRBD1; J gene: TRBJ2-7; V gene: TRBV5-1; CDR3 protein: ASSLADPRGYEQY
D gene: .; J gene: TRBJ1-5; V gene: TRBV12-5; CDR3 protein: ASGLVVTGNNQPQH
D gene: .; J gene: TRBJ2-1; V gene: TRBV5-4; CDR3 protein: ASSLIASLNNEQF
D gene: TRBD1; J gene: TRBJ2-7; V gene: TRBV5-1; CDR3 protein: ASSLDWDRRSYEQY
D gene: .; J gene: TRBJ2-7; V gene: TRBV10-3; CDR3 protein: AISEGGSYEQY
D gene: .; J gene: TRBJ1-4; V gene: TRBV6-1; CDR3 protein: ASTPPGWEKLF
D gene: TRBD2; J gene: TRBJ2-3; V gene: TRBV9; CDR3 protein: ASSVPTAGGPDTQY
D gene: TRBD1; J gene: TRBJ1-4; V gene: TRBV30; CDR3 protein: AWSTGTAATNEKLF
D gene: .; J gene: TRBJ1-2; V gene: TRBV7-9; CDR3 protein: ASSLDFYGYT
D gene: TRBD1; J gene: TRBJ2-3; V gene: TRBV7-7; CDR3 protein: ASSLGHRGTGDTQY
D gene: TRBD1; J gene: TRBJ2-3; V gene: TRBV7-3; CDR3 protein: ASSATGFTDTQY
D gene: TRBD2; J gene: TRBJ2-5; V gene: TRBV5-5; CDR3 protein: ASSPGRGILIQETQY
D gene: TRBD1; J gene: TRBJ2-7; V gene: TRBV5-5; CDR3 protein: ASTRTGVAYEQY
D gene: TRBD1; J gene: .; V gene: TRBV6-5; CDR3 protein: ASSQDRGLYEQY
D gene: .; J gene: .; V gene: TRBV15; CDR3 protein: ATSSGYYEQY
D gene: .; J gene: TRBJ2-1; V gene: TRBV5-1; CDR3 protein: ASSQFENSYNEQF
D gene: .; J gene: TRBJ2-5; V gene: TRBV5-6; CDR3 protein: ASSLAGLETQY
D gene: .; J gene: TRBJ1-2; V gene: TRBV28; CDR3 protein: ASSWSSSGGYT
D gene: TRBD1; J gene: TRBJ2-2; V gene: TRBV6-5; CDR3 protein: ASSWDRVSGELF
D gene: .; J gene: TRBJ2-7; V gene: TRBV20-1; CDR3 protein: SAREYYEQY
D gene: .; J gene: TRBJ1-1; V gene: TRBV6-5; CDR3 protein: ASRSIRGYDEAF
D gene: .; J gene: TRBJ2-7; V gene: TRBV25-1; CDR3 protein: ASSESMVTGEQY
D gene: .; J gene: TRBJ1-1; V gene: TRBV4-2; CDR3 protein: ASSQVNTAAEAF